Included here is one T cell receptor beta chain sequence, with context. The record originates from a study of blood T cell repertoires in COVID-19. Germline assignment: CDR1 SGHRS and CDR2 YFSETQ. V was clipped by 3 bases and J by 7 bases; unmatched bases: 7. The CDR3 runs to 14 residues. Original processing notes: Researchers report that nucleated cell counts were estimated from reference gene primer amplification. Data came from immunoSEQ multiplex PCR; TCRdb stores just in-frame clones and leaves some out. V and J calls and clone size follow that table, whereas D and trimming were derived from the DNA. This sample carries around 260,000 clones, over 80% of them seen once, and the ten largest clones take 1.5%.

This chain uses TRBV5-1 with TRBJ2-7; the match to TRBD2 covers 10 bases. The sequencing input was peripheral blood. The receptor's source is a woman between 40 and 55 years old who had recovered from COVID-19. The CDR3 sequence is CASSWSLAGREQYF. As DNA, the CDR3 is TGCGCCAGCAGCTGGTCACTAGCGGGGCGGGAGCAGTACTTC.